These 4 T cell receptor beta chains came from one sample sequenced in a study of T cell responses to AZD1222 COVID-19 vaccine. Profiling relied on immunoSEQ multiplex PCR, and the TCRdb table lists in-frame clones only, not all of them. The sample contains roughly 140,000 clones, around 88% of which appear only once. Specimen: peripheral blood, collected on day 0 of MenACWY control vaccination. The receptors derive from an adult in good health.

The DNA of the CDR3 is TGTGCCAGCGGACACCAGGCCTACGAGCAGTACTTC. This gives the protein CASGHQAYEQYF. The chain links TRBV2 to TRBJ2-7; a weak D match, TRBD1 (5 bases). V shed 8 bases and J shed 2 bases, with 10 bases lying between them. The length of the CDR3 is 12 residues. Germline loops: CDR1 SNHLY, CDR2 FYNNEI.

The V gene is TRBV6-2 or TRBV6-3, the J gene TRBJ1-6; D is unresolved. CDR1 and CDR2 (germline): MNHEY, SVGEGT. This CDR3 contains 12 residues. The V end lost 2 bases, the J end lost 7 bases, and 3 bases lay between the germline ends. CDR3 DNA sequence: TGTGCCAGCAGTTACCAGAATTCACCCCTCCACTTT. Its protein product is CASSYQNSPLHF.

The rearrangement uses TRBV6-5 and TRBJ1-2; perhaps TRBD1 as D (5 bases). Trimming took off 0 bases at V and 1 base at J, with 9 bases between the two ends. The CDR3 contains 15 residues. The germline CDR1 and CDR2 sequences are MNHEY and SVGAGI. The CDR3 nucleotides read TGTGCCAGCAGTTACTCAGGGGAACTTAACTATGGCTACACCTTC. This sequence encodes CASSYSGELNYGYTF.

This clone was seen only once. The chain recombines TRBV5-1 with TRBJ2-7; no definite D call. The CDR3 is made up of 12 amino acids. Trimming stripped 1 base from V and 4 bases from J, with 6 bases between. From germline, CDR1 is SGHRS and CDR2 YFSETQ. This CDR3 is CASSLSGYEQYF. The DNA for the CDR3 is TGCGCCAGCAGCTTGTCAGGATACGAGCAGTACTTC.